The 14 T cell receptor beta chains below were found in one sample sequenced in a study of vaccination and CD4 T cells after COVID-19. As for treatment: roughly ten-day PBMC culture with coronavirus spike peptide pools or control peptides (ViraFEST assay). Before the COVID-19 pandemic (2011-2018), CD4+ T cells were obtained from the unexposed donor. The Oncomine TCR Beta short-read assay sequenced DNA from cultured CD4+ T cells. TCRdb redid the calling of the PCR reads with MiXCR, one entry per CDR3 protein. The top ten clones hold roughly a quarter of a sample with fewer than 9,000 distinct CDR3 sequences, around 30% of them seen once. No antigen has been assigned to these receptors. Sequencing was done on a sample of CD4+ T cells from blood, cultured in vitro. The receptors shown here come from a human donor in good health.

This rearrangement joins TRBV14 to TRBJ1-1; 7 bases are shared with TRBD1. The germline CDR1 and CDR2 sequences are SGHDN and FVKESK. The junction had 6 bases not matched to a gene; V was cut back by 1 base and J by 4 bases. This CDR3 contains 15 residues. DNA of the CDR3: TGTGCCAGCAGCCAAGTGGCAGGGGGTTTCACTGAAGCTTTCTTT. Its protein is CASSQVAGGFTEAFF.

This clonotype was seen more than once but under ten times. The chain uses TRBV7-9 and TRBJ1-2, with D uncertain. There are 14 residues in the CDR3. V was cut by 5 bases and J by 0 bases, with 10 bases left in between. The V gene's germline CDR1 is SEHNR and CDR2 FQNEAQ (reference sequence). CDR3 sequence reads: CASSLRRTNYGYTF. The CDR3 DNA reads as TGTGCCAGCAGCCTAAGACGGACTAACTATGGCTACACCTTC.

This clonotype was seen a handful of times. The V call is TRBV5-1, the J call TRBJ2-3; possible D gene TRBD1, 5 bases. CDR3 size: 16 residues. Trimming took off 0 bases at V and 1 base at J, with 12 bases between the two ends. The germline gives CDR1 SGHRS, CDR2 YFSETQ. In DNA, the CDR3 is TGCGCCAGCAGCTTGGCAGGGATTCCCGGCACAGATACGCAGTATTTT. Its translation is CASSLAGIPGTDTQYF.

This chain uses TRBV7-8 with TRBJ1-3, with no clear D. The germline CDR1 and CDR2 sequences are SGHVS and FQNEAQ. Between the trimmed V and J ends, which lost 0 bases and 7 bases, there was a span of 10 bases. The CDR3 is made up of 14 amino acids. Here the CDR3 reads CASSLAPQRNTIYF. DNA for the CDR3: TGTGCCAGCAGCTTAGCGCCGCAAAGGAACACCATATATTTT.

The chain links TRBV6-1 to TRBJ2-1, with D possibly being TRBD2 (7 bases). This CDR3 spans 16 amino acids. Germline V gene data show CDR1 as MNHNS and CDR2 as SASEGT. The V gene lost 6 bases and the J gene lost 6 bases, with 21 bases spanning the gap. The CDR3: CASRTPGSGDINEQFF. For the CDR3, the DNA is TGTGCCAGCAGGACCCCCGGGAGCGGGGACATCAATGAGCAGTTCTTC.

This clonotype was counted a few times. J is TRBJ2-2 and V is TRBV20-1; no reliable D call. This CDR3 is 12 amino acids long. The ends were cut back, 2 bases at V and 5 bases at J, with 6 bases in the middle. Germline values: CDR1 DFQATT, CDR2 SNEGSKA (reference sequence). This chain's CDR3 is CSARPFTGELFF. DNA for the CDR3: TGCAGTGCTAGACCTTTTACCGGGGAGCTGTTTTTT.

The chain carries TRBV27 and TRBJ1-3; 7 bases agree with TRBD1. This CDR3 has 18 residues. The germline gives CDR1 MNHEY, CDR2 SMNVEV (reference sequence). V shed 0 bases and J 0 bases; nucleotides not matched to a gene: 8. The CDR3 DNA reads TGTGCCAGCAGTTTATCCCCGCCCAGGGGGAGCTCTGGAAACACCATATATTTT. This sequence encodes CASSLSPPRGSSGNTIYF.

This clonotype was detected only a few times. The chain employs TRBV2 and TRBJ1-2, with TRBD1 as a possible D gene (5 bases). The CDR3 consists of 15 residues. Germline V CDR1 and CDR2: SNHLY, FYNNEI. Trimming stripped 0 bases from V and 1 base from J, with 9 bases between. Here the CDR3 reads CASSEATANNYGYTF. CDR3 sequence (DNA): TGTGCCAGCAGTGAAGCGACAGCCAATAACTATGGCTACACCTTC. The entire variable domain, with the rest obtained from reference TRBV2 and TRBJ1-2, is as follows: EPEVTQTPSHQVTQMGQEVILRCVPISNHLYFYWYRQILGQKVEFLVSFYNNEISEKSEIFDDQFSVERPDGSNFTLKIRSTKLEDSAMYFCASSEATANNYGYTFGSGTRLTVV.

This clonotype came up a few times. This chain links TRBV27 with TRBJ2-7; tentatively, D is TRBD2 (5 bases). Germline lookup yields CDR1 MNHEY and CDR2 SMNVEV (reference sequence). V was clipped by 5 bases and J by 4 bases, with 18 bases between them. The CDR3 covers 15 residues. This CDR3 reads CASSPRVLTGYEQYF. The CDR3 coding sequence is TGTGCCAGCAGTCCCCGGGTCCTAACGGGGTACGAGCAGTACTTC.

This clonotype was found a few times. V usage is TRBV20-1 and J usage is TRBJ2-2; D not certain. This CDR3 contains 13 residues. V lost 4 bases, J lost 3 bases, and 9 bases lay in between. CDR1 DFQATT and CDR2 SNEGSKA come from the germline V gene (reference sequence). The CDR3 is CSATAWDTGELFF. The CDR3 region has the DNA TGCAGTGCTACGGCGTGGGACACCGGGGAGCTGTTTTTT.

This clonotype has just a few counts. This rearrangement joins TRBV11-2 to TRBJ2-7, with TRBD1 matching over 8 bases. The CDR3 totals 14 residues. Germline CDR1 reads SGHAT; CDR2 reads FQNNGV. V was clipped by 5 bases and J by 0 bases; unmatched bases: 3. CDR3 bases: TGTGCCAGCAGCACGGGACAGGTCTCCTACGAGCAGTACTTC. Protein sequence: CASSTGQVSYEQYF.

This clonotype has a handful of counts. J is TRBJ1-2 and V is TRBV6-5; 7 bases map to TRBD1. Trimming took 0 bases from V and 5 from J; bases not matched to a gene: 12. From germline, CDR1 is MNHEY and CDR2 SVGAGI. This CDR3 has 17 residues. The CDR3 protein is CASSYSVVGTAGYGYTF. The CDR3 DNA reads TGTGCCAGCAGTTACTCGGTAGTGGGGACAGCGGGTTATGGCTACACCTTC.

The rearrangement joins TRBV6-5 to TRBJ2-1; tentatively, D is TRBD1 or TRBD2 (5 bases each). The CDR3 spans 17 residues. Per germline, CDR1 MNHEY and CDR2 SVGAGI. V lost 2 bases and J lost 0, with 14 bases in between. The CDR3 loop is CASSYAAGTGSYNEQFF. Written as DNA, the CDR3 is TGTGCCAGCAGTTACGCCGCAGGGACGGGCTCCTACAATGAGCAGTTCTTC.

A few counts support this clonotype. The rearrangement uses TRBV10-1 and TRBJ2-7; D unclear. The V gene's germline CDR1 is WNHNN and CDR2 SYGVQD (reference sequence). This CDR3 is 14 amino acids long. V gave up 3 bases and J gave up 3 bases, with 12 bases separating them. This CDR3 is CASSESGARYEQYF. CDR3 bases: TGCGCCAGCAGTGAATCGGGCGCTCGCTACGAGCAGTACTTC.